The 20 T cell receptor beta chains presented below share a single source sample, sequenced in a study of blood T cell repertoires in COVID-19 (dated by TCRdb to 2018 to 2020). Libraries came from the immunoSEQ multiplex PCR assay. The clones in this table, taken by TCRdb from immuneACCESS, are in-frame only. Not every clone is retained; where verified, under half of the shortfall comes from an unresolved V gene, and the cause of the rest is unknown. A total of around 250,000 clones appear in this sample, 91% of them only once. The ten largest make up 0.95% to 1.5% of the sample. Sequencing was carried out using PBMCs or T cells enriched from blood (not recorded which). The source of these receptors is a human donor in a cohort exposed to, infected with or recovered from COVID-19 (not recorded which). The donor label of this sample is uncertain.

This clone was observed a handful of times. The chain joins TRBV6-5 to TRBJ1-1; TRBD1 matches at 9 bases. Germline V lookup: CDR1 MNHEY, CDR2 SVGAGI. The ends lost 6 bases at V and 11 bases at J; junction bases unmatched: 7. The CDR3 is 12 amino acids. CDR3 sequence: CASRKGTGRAFF. The CDR3 DNA reads TGTGCCAGCAGAAAGGGGACAGGGCGGGCTTTCTTT.

The chain has TRBV10-1 and TRBJ1-1, with unresolved D. CDR1 and CDR2 (germline): WNHNN, SYGVQD (reference sequence). This CDR3 spans 11 amino acids. The V end was cut by 4 bases, the J end by 7 bases, with 7 bases between. CDR3 protein: CASSASYEAFF. CDR3 nucleotides: TGCGCCAGCAGTGCGTCGTATGAAGCTTTCTTT.

The gene calls are TRBV20-1 and TRBJ2-1; 7 nucleotides line up with TRBD2. This CDR3 is built from 10 residues. The V gene end was trimmed by 3 bases and the J gene end by 10 bases; junction bases not matched to a gene: 0. The germline CDR1 and CDR2 sequences are DFQATT and SNEGSKA (reference sequence). This CDR3 reads CSASGGEQFF. The DNA of the CDR3 is TGCAGTGCTAGCGGGGGGGAGCAGTTCTTC.

This clone was counted between two and nine times. The V gene is TRBV19, the J gene TRBJ1-5, with TRBD1 matching 7 bases. With 3 bases clipped from V and 3 bases from J, the junction kept 5 bases outside the gene matches. In germline, CDR1 is LNHDA, CDR2 SQIVND (reference sequence). This CDR3 has 15 amino acids. CDR3: CASSMDRSNNQPQHF. In DNA form, the CDR3 reads TGTGCCAGTAGTATGGACAGGTCAAACAATCAGCCCCAGCATTTT.

The rearrangement joins TRBV5-1 to TRBJ1-6; D is undetermined. CDR1 is SGHRS, CDR2 YFSETQ, per germline. CDR3 length: 15 amino acids. Trimming stripped 0 bases from V and 4 bases from J, with 8 bases between. In nucleotides, the CDR3 is TGCGCCAGCAGCTTGGGGACTGATTATAATTCACCCCTCCACTTT. This gives the protein CASSLGTDYNSPLHF.

The chain has TRBV7-2 and TRBJ1-1; D uncertain. Germline V lookup: CDR1 SGHTA, CDR2 FQGNSA. This CDR3 spans 12 amino acids. The V and J ends lost 2 bases and 10 bases respectively, with 11 bases between them. CDR3 nucleotide sequence: TGTGCCAGCAGCTTATTCCAGGTGGGAGCTTTCTTT. Translating it yields CASSLFQVGAFF. Variable domain in full (rest from reference TRBV7-2 and TRBJ1-1): GAGVSQSPSNKVTEKGKDVELRCDPISGHTALYWYRQSLGQGLEFLIYFQGNSAPDKSGLPSDRFSAERTGGSVSTLTIQRTQQEDSAVYLCASSLFQVGAFFGQGTRLTVV.

This clone was seen just once. The J gene is TRBJ2-1, the V gene TRBV21-1; the table names TRBD2, a call not compared with the DNA. TRBV21-1 is designated a pseudogene. The CDR3 length is 16 residues. The chain's CDR3 is CASSKEKFRRRREQFF. CDR3 nucleotides: TGTGCCAGCAGCAAAGAGAAGTTCCGGAGGAGGCGCGAGCAGTTCTTC.

This clone has just one count. This chain links TRBV2 with TRBJ2-7; 8 nucleotides align to TRBD2. Germline assignment: CDR1 SNHLY and CDR2 FYNNEI. The length of the CDR3 is 18 residues. J lost 2 bases, V lost 10 bases, and 22 bases had no gene match. CDR3 protein: CATARRRRIAGWPYEQYF. In nucleotides, the CDR3 is TGTGCCACCGCGCGCCGAAGAAGGATAGCGGGGTGGCCCTACGAGCAGTACTTC.

The chain couples TRBV30 to TRBJ1-3, with TRBD1 identical over 7 bases. This CDR3 comprises 16 residues. Unmatched junction bases numbered 11, after V lost 1 base and J lost 5 bases. Germline V gives CDR1 GTSNPN, CDR2 SVGIG (reference sequence). Here the CDR3 DNA reads TGTGCCTGGAGTGCTCAGCCCATGGGACAGAGAAACACCATATATTTT. Protein product: CAWSAQPMGQRNTIYF.

This rearrangement joins TRBV7-2 to TRBJ1-4; 7 nucleotides match TRBD1. V was clipped by 1 base and J by 8 bases; unmatched bases: 16. Germline CDR1 SGHTA, CDR2 FQGNSA. The CDR3 length is 18 residues. CDR3 region: CASSLVPPRQGIGEKLFF. The CDR3 DNA reads as TGTGCCAGCAGCTTAGTCCCCCCCCGACAGGGAATAGGGGAAAAACTGTTTTTT.

The CDR3 DNA reads TGTGCCAGCAGTTTCGGGGAGCGGTCACCCCTCCACTTT. The encoded protein is CASSFGERSPLHF. The J gene is TRBJ1-6, the V gene TRBV27; D not resolved. Germline V lookup: CDR1 MNHEY, CDR2 SMNVEV (reference sequence). The CDR3 contains 13 residues. V was cut by 3 bases and J by 10 bases, with 10 bases left in between.

The chain carries TRBV19 and TRBJ2-6; possible D gene TRBD1, 6 bases. CDR1 and CDR2 (germline): LNHDA, SQIVND (reference sequence). The CDR3 is 16 residues long. V gave up 0 bases and J gave up 3 bases, with 9 bases separating them. This chain's CDR3 is CASSIEGARGANVLTF. The CDR3 nucleotides read TGTGCCAGTAGTATAGAGGGGGCGCGTGGGGCCAACGTCCTGACTTTC.

The genes are TRBV19 and TRBJ2-1; D not certain. CDR3 length: 14 residues. V shed 10 bases and J shed 0 bases, with 13 bases lying between them. The germline gives CDR1 LNHDA, CDR2 SQIVND (reference sequence). CDR3 nucleotide sequence: TGTGCCACCTCCCCCATGAGCTCCTACAATGAGCAGTTCTTC. Encoded protein: CATSPMSSYNEQFF.

V is TRBV18 and J is TRBJ1-1; TRBD1 might be the D (6 bases). The ends were cut back, 2 bases at V and 1 base at J, with 14 bases in the middle. CDR3 length equals 16 residues. CDR1 is KGHSH, CDR2 LQKENI, per germline. CDR3 nucleotides: TGTGCCAGCTCACCAGCGGCAGGGGCCACGAACACTGAAGCTTTCTTT. Its protein product is CASSPAAGATNTEAFF.

The chain combines TRBV27 with TRBJ1-4, with D perhaps matching TRBD1 (5 bases). Germline V gene lookup returns CDR1 MNHEY and CDR2 SMNVEV (reference sequence). The V and J ends lost 5 bases and 5 bases respectively, with 18 bases between them. The CDR3 length is 16 residues. The CDR3 DNA reads TGTGCCAGCAGTCTCTACCCAGGGATGGGGAATGAAAAACTGTTTTTT. Residues: CASSLYPGMGNEKLFF.

The V and J genes are TRBV4-1 and TRBJ2-7; TRBD2 agrees at 12 bases. J was trimmed by 2 bases and V by 0 bases; bases with no gene match: 8. The CDR3 consists of 18 residues. Germline-derived CDR1 and CDR2 are MGHRA and YSYEKL. The CDR3 reads CASSQDWPSGGVTYEQYF. In nucleotides, the CDR3 is TGCGCCAGCAGCCAAGATTGGCCTAGCGGGGGGGTAACCTACGAGCAGTACTTC.

This chain connects TRBV27 to TRBJ2-7, with 12 bases fitting TRBD2. V lost 5 bases to trimming and J lost 3 bases; unmatched junction nucleotides: 5. Germline lookup yields CDR1 MNHEY and CDR2 SMNVEV (reference sequence). This CDR3 has 15 residues. CDR3 protein: CASSQLAGGFYEQYF. The DNA of the CDR3 is TGTGCCAGCAGTCAACTAGCGGGGGGATTCTACGAGCAGTACTTC.

The chain employs TRBV5-1 and TRBJ2-2, with TRBD2 matching over 12 bases. The trim removed 4 bases at V and 7 bases at J, leaving 8 bases unmatched. CDR1 and CDR2 from the germline V gene are SGHRS and YFSETQ. CDR3 length equals 16 residues. The CDR3 spells CASSPRRTSGIGELFF. CDR3 DNA: TGCGCCAGCAGCCCTCGGCGGACTAGCGGGATCGGGGAGCTGTTTTTT. The full variable domain, with the rest looked up from reference TRBV5-1 and TRBJ2-2, is KAGVTQTPRYLIKTRGQQVTLSCSPISGHRSVSWYQQTPGQGLQFLFEYFSETQRNKGNFPGRFSGRQFSNSRSEMNVSTLELGDSALYLCASSPRRTSGIGELFFGEGSRLTVL.

The gene calls are TRBV21-1 and TRBJ1-1; TRBD1 was called by the table and not checked on the DNA. TRBV21-1 is recorded as a pseudogene. The CDR3 extends over 13 amino acids. For the CDR3, the DNA is TGTGCCAGCAGCAACAGAAGGAACACTGAAGCTTTCTTT. Its protein is CASSNRRNTEAFF.

This sequence joins TRBV9 and TRBJ2-1; D might be TRBD1 (6 bases). The CDR3 is 14 amino acids. Trimming removed 0 bases from V and 6 bases from J, with 10 bases in between. Looked up from germline, CDR1 is SGDLS and CDR2 is YYNGEE. The CDR3 DNA follows: TGTGCCAGCAGCGTAGATGGCAGGGGCAATGAGCAGTTCTTC. This codes for CASSVDGRGNEQFF.